Listed below are T cell receptor beta chains from one sample, sequenced in a study of OX40 agonist ivuxolimab in advanced cancers. Assay: immunoSEQ multiplex PCR; the TCRdb copy retains only in-frame clones and omits some. Of tens of thousands of clones listed, 91% are singletons. This sample comprised CD4+ or CD8+ T cells sorted from blood, obtained in a trial of the OX40 agonist ivuxolimab. All receptors come from an adult with an advanced solid tumor such as melanoma, head and neck, liver or kidney cancer. CDR3s include the opening cysteine and the closing phenylalanine or tryptophan. A D gene is named only where the DNA matches it firmly. Where a row states a size, it is once, few, many or the class of an expanded clone; other rows omit it.

CDR3 protein,CDR3 DNA,clone size,J gene,D gene,CDR3 length,V gene
CASSPAGESEQFF,TGTGCCAGCAGCCCCGCGGGAGAATCTGAGCAGTTCTTC,-,TRBJ2-1,TRBD2,13,TRBV11-3
CASSLWSHGELFF,TGTGCCAGCAGTTTATGGTCTCACGGGGAGCTGTTTTTT,few,TRBJ2-2,-,13,TRBV27
CASSQGDTDTQYF,TGCGCCAGCAGCCAAGGGGACACAGATACGCAGTATTTT,once,TRBJ2-3,-,13,TRBV4-1
CASSPSGEKLFF,TGTGCCAGCAGCCCATCGGGGGAAAAACTGTTTTTT,-,TRBJ1-4,-,12,TRBV9
CASSDSSGSDTQYF,TGTGCCAGCAGTGACTCGAGCGGATCAGATACGCAGTATTTT,-,TRBJ2-3,-,14,TRBV6-4
CASSLGGGQMNTEAFF,TGCGCCAGCAGCTTGGGAGGGGGCCAGATGAACACTGAAGCTTTCTTT,-,TRBJ1-1,TRBD1,16,TRBV5-1
CASSSDRRYNEKLFF,TGTGCCAGCAGTTCAGACAGGCGATATAATGAAAAACTGTTTTTT,-,TRBJ1-4,-,15,TRBV28
CASSYSAGSGNTIYF,TGTGCCAGCAGTTACTCAGCCGGCTCTGGAAACACCATATATTTT,-,TRBJ1-3,-,15,TRBV6-5
CASSGTGGYGYTF,TGTGCCAGCAGTGGGACAGGGGGCTATGGCTACACCTTC,-,TRBJ1-2,TRBD1,13,TRBV6-5
CASSVERGERETQYF,TGTGCCAGTAGTGTGGAGCGGGGAGAACGGGAGACCCAGTACTTC,-,TRBJ2-5,TRBD2,15,TRBV19
CASSLGGQGSGYGYTF,TGTGCCAGCAGCTTAGGGGGACAGGGATCGGGCTATGGCTACACCTTC,-,TRBJ1-2,TRBD1,16,TRBV11-2
CASMGLALDTQYF,TGTGCCAGCATGGGACTAGCGCTAGATACGCAGTATTTT,-,TRBJ2-3,TRBD2,13,TRBV27
CASSFGPRSTDTQYF,TGTGCCAGCAGTTTCGGGCCGAGGTCCACAGATACGCAGTATTTT,-,TRBJ2-3,-,15,TRBV27
CASEQGTEAFF,TGTGCCAGTGAACAGGGAACTGAAGCTTTCTTT,-,TRBJ1-1,-,11,TRBV2
CASRTSGGVNEQFF,TGTGCCAGCAGGACTAGCGGGGGGGTAAATGAGCAGTTCTTC,-,TRBJ2-1,TRBD2,14,TRBV27
CASSLLEGQPQHF,TGTGCCAGCAGTTTATTGGAGGGTCAGCCCCAGCATTTT,-,TRBJ1-5,-,13,TRBV28
CSGEQGDAYNEQFF,TGCAGCGGGGAACAGGGGGACGCCTACAATGAGCAGTTCTTC,-,TRBJ2-1,TRBD1,14,TRBV29-1
CASSLQGADTGELFF,TGTGCCAGCAGTTTACAGGGTGCCGACACCGGGGAGCTGTTTTTT,-,TRBJ2-2,-,15,TRBV28
CASSLGISIFTDTQYF,TGTGCCAGCAGCTTGGGCATCTCCATCTTCACAGATACGCAGTATTTT,-,TRBJ2-3,-,16,TRBV7-2
CSVEDPLADTQYF,TGCAGCGTTGAAGACCCTCTCGCAGATACGCAGTATTTT,-,TRBJ2-3,-,13,TRBV29-1
CASSIDLTGGIYNEQFF,TGTGCCAGTAGTATAGATCTGACAGGGGGAATCTACAATGAGCAGTTCTTC,-,TRBJ2-1,TRBD1,17,TRBV19
CASSLQIHYGYTF,TGTGCCAGCAGCTTGCAGATCCACTATGGCTACACCTTC,-,TRBJ1-2,-,13,TRBV5-8
CASRRDRTSAYEQYF,TGTGCCAGTAGAAGGGACCGAACTAGTGCCTACGAGCAGTACTTC,-,TRBJ2-7,-,15,TRBV19
CASSVWEGNIQYF,TGTGCCAGCAGTGTTTGGGAGGGAAACATTCAGTACTTC,-,TRBJ2-4,TRBD2,13,TRBV2
CASSPGRTYEQYF,TGTGCCAGCAGCCCCGGACGCACCTACGAGCAGTACTTC,-,TRBJ2-7,-,13,TRBV5-4
CASSLGQGEWNTEAFF,TGTGCCAGCAGCCTGGGACAGGGTGAGTGGAACACTGAAGCTTTCTTT,once,TRBJ1-1,TRBD1,16,TRBV5-4
CASSLGGVWNTEAFF,TGTGCCAGCAGCTTAGGGGGAGTATGGAACACTGAAGCTTTCTTT,-,TRBJ1-1,-,15,TRBV7-6
CASSLAGTGDGETQYF,TGTGCCAGCAGCTTAGCGGGGACAGGGGACGGAGAGACCCAGTACTTC,once,TRBJ2-5,TRBD1,16,TRBV7-9
CASSNQGSEQFF,TGTGCCAGCAGTAACCAGGGTAGCGAGCAGTTCTTC,-,TRBJ2-1,-,12,TRBV27
CASTLGGGPYNEQFF,TGTGCCAGTACCCTAGGGGGGGGCCCCTACAATGAGCAGTTCTTC,-,TRBJ2-1,-,15,TRBV19
CASSSGLAVNEQFF,TGTGCCAGTAGTAGCGGTCTAGCAGTCAATGAGCAGTTCTTC,-,TRBJ2-1,-,14,TRBV19
CASSRDRGHNSPLHF,TGTGCCAGCAGTCGTGACAGGGGTCATAATTCACCCCTCCACTTT,-,TRBJ1-6,TRBD1,15,TRBV2
CARGGLAAKETQYF,TGTGCCAGGGGGGGACTAGCGGCTAAAGAGACCCAGTACTTC,-,TRBJ2-5,TRBD2,14,TRBV25-1
CASTQGGANTEAFF,TGTGCCAGCACCCAAGGGGGAGCGAACACTGAAGCTTTCTTT,-,TRBJ1-1,-,14,TRBV6-6
CASSEGQRGWTGNTIYF,TGTGCCAGCAGTGAAGGTCAGAGGGGATGGACTGGAAACACCATATATTTT,-,TRBJ1-3,-,17,TRBV2
CASSLTTEQYF,TGTGCCAGCAGCTTGACCACCGAGCAGTACTTC,-,TRBJ2-7,-,11,TRBV5-6
CASSSGTGYQPQHF,TGTGCCAGCAGCTCAGGGACAGGGTATCAGCCCCAGCATTTT,-,TRBJ1-5,TRBD1,14,TRBV28
CASSVVAGFNNEQFF,TGTGCCAGCAGTGTGGTAGCGGGTTTCAACAATGAGCAGTTCTTC,once,TRBJ2-1,TRBD2,15,TRBV6-1
CASSFSAYEQYF,TGTGCCAGCAGTTTTAGCGCCTACGAGCAGTACTTC,-,TRBJ2-7,-,12,TRBV28
CASSLFQYNEQFF,TGTGCCAGCAGCCTTTTCCAGTACAATGAGCAGTTCTTC,-,TRBJ2-1,-,13,TRBV6-5
CASSSGTSGGYNEQFF,TGTGCCAGCAGTTCCGGGACTAGCGGGGGGTACAATGAGCAGTTCTTC,once,TRBJ2-1,TRBD2,16,TRBV27
CAWKGQGAWNSPLHF,TGTGCCTGGAAAGGGCAGGGGGCATGGAATTCACCCCTCCACTTT,-,TRBJ1-6,TRBD1,15,TRBV30
CASSPLAGQGIYEQYF,TGTGCCAGCAGCCCCTTAGCGGGACAGGGTATCTACGAGCAGTACTTC,-,TRBJ2-7,-,16,TRBV11-2
CASSAPPANVLTF,TGTGCCAGCAGCGCCCCACCGGCCAACGTCCTGACTTTC,-,TRBJ2-6,-,13,TRBV9
CASSLSRQGRNTDTQYF,TGTGCCAGCAGCCTGAGTCGACAGGGACGAAACACAGATACGCAGTATTTT,-,TRBJ2-3,TRBD1,17,TRBV7-6
CASSQLAGGTDTQYF,TGTGCCAGCAGCCAACTCGCGGGGGGGACAGATACGCAGTATTTT,-,TRBJ2-3,TRBD2,15,TRBV11-2
CASRPDPGALAQPQHF,TGTGCCAGTAGACCTGACCCCGGGGCCCTCGCTCAGCCCCAGCATTTT,-,TRBJ1-5,-,16,TRBV19
CASSTPGNEQFF,TGTGCCAGTAGTACCCCAGGGAACGAGCAGTTCTTC,-,TRBJ2-1,-,12,TRBV19
CASSYSGWSSGETQYF,TGTGCCAGCAGTTACTCCGGTTGGAGCTCGGGGGAGACCCAGTACTTC,-,TRBJ2-5,-,16,TRBV6-5